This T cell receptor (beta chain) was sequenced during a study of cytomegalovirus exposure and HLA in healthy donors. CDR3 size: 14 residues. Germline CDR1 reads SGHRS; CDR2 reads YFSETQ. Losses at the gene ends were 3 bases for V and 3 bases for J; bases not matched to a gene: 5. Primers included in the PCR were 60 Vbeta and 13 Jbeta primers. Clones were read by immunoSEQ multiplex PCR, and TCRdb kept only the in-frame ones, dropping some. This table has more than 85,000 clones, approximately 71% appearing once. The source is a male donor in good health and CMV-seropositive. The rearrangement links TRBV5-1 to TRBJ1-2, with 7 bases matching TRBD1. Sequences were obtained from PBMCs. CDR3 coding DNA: TGCGCCAGCAGCTCGGGACAGACTGACTATGGCTACACCTTC. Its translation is CASSSGQTDYGYTF. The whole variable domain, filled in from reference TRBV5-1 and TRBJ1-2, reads KAGVTQTPRYLIKTRGQQVTLSCSPISGHRSVSWYQQTPGQGLQFLFEYFSETQRNKGNFPGRFSGRQFSNSRSEMNVSTLELGDSALYLCASSSGQTDYGYTFGSGTRLTVV.